The 9 T cell receptor beta chains below were found in one sample sequenced in a study of T cell repertoires in cytomegalovirus infection. In TCRdb, the reads were re-called with MiXCR into one record per CDR3 protein. Of about 900,000 distinct CDR3 sequences in the sample, under 40% were seen once. These receptors have no identified antigens. Sample: cultured CD8+ T cells from PBMCs, taken from culture after CMV antigen stimulation. The source of these receptors is a human donor in good health (CMV status not recorded). Some clones in this sample may be carry-over from other donors' samples.

J is TRBJ2-3 and V is TRBV19, with D tentatively TRBD2 (5 bases). V lost 3 bases, J lost 0 bases, and 10 bases lay in between. CDR3 length: 15 amino acids. Looked up from germline, CDR1 is LNHDA and CDR2 is SQIVND (reference sequence). In DNA form, the CDR3 reads TGTGCCAGTAGTATTTTACAGCGGAGCACAGATACGCAGTATTTT. This encodes CASSILQRSTDTQYF.

V gene TRBV19 combines with J gene TRBJ1-2; D possibly corresponds to TRBD1 (6 bases). This CDR3 comprises 12 residues. Trimming took off 9 bases at V and 3 bases at J, with 11 bases between the two ends. Germline CDR1 and CDR2: LNHDA and SQIVND (reference sequence). The CDR3 region is CASGGQYYGYTF. CDR3 nucleotide sequence: TGTGCCAGCGGGGGACAATACTATGGCTACACCTTC. The variable domain in full, with the rest retrieved from reference TRBV19 and TRBJ1-2, is DGGITQSPKYLFRKEGQNVTLSCEQNLNHDAMYWYRQDPGQGLRLIYYSQIVNDFQKGDIAEGYSVSREKKESFPLTVTSAQKNPTAFYLCASGGQYYGYTFGSGTRLTVV.

In DNA, the CDR3 is TGTGCCAGCAGTTTAATCGCGGTGATGAACACTGAAGCTTTCTTT. This translates into CASSLIAVMNTEAFF. The chain carries TRBV27 and TRBJ1-1; no reliable D call. The CDR3 sequence is 15 residues long. Trimming removed 2 bases from V and 0 bases from J, with 10 bases in between. Germline-derived CDR1 and CDR2 are MNHEY and SMNVEV (reference sequence).

This rearrangement joins TRBV28 to TRBJ2-3; D call uncertain. CDR3 size: 15 residues. V lost 6 bases and J lost 4, with 17 bases in between. Germline-derived CDR1 and CDR2 are MDHEN and SYDVKM. CDR3 sequence: CASREERVLSDTQYF. The DNA of the CDR3 is TGTGCCAGCAGAGAGGAAAGGGTTCTATCAGATACGCAGTATTTT.

Concerning this clonotype itself: Sequence at one end of the junction differs from germline and may be a read error. CDR3: CTTSRESVGAFYNEQFF. DNA for the CDR3: TGTACCACCAGCAGAGAGTCGGTCGGGGCTTTCTACAATGAGCAGTTCTTC. The V gene is TRBV15, the J gene TRBJ2-1, with D possibly being TRBD1 or TRBD2 (5 bases each). The CDR3 loop spans 17 amino acids. The germline CDR1 and CDR2 sequences are LNHNV and YYDKDF (reference sequence).

This chain connects TRBV7-9 to TRBJ2-7; D possibly matches TRBD1 or TRBD2 (5 bases each). The CDR3 is 15 residues long. Germline lookup yields CDR1 SEHNR and CDR2 FQNEAQ (reference sequence). Between the trimmed V and J ends, which lost 8 bases and 2 bases, there was a span of 19 bases. CDR3 amino acids: CASCPGPGPTYEQYF. CDR3 bases: TGTGCCAGCTGTCCAGGACCGGGGCCTACCTACGAGCAGTACTTC.

This clonotype showed up just a few times. The V call is TRBV19, the J call TRBJ2-3; D may be TRBD2 (5 bases). The CDR3 has 15 residues. Germline values: CDR1 LNHDA, CDR2 SQIVND (reference sequence). The V end was cut by 5 bases, the J end by 3 bases, with 15 bases between. The CDR3 sequence is CASSPPSPKTDTQYF. The CDR3 bases are TGTGCCAGTAGTCCGCCTAGCCCCAAAACAGATACGCAGTATTTT.

The CDR3 region has the DNA TGTGCCAGCAGTGTTCTCCAGGGGGGACGGAGTTATGAGCAGTTCTTC. It yields the protein CASSVLQGGRSYEQFF. This chain joins TRBV6-2 or TRBV6-3 and TRBJ2-1, with D perhaps matching TRBD1 (7 bases). The CDR3 sequence is 16 residues long. Germline CDR1 and CDR2: MNHEY and SVGEGT. V was clipped by 5 bases and J by 8 bases, with 22 bases between them.

This clonotype has more than one count but fewer than ten. The chain has TRBV9 and TRBJ2-3, with D perhaps TRBD1 (5 bases). This CDR3 region has 17 residues. In germline, CDR1 is SGDLS, CDR2 YYNGEE. Trimming shortened V by 4 bases and J by 0 bases, and 18 bases separated the two germline ends. Written as DNA, the CDR3 is TGTGCCAGCAGCTCCCCCCTCGCAGGGAAGAGCACAGATACGCAGTATTTT. Translation gives CASSSPLAGKSTDTQYF. Supplemented by reference TRBV9 and TRBJ2-3, the full variable domain reads DSGVTQTPKHLITATGQRVTLRCSPRSGDLSVYWYQQSLDQGLQFLIQYYNGEERAKGNILERFSAQQFPDLHSELNLSSLELGDSALYFCASSSPLAGKSTDTQYFGPGTRLTVL.